These 2 T cell receptor beta chains were sequenced from one sample in a study of blood T cell repertoires in COVID-19. Some clones are missing from TCRdb's copy, which holds only in-frame ones; the method was immunoSEQ multiplex PCR. The table has around 460,000 clones, about 90% seen once. Sequencing was performed on peripheral blood. Receptor source: a young man with COVID-19, enrolled during active disease.

The count of this clone is one. The V call is TRBV6-1, the J call TRBJ1-2; possibly TRBD1 for D (6 bases). Trimming left V 1 base short and J 6 bases short, with 15 bases between. Germline lookup yields CDR1 MNHNS and CDR2 SASEGT. This CDR3 region has 15 residues. The CDR3 DNA reads as TGTGCCAGCAGTGAAGAGGTGGCAGGGGCTGATGGCTACACCTTC. Translating it yields CASSEEVAGADGYTF.

The chain recombines TRBV7-9 with TRBJ1-4, with D tentatively TRBD1 (6 bases). The CDR3 runs 16 residues. Germline lookup yields CDR1 SEHNR and CDR2 FQNEAQ (reference sequence). V dropped 1 base and J dropped 7 bases, with 16 bases sitting between them. CDR3 region: CASSLGESRGREKLFF. Written as DNA, the CDR3 is TGTGCCAGCAGCTTAGGGGAAAGCAGGGGCCGTGAAAAACTGTTTTTT.